This T cell receptor (beta chain) originates from a study of early T cells in non-severe SARS-CoV-2 infection. The overall study: Bulk RNA isolated from unsorted whole blood underwent sequencing; chains were not paired.

This clonotype has a count of ten or more. The antigen is undetermined. Study-wide points: There was a bias toward anti-spike CD8 responses in VDJdb matching, which missed private and CD4 specificities.

Molecules of cDNA were individually given unique molecular identifiers that were attached to them. TCRdb re-called the 5' RACE reads with MiXCR, one entry per CDR3 protein. The sample includes about 33,000 distinct CDR3 sequences, 4.7% of them seen just once. This clonotype originated in an adult who was a healthcare worker with PCR-confirmed SARS-CoV-2 infection or an uninfected control (not recorded which). Sample: whole blood.

CDR3 residues: CASSFGDEQFF. The CDR3 nucleotides are TGTGCCAGCAGTTTCGGAGATGAGCAGTTCTTC. The V gene is TRBV12-3 or TRBV12-4, the J gene TRBJ2-1; the D is unclear. This CDR3 spans 11 amino acids. V lost 3 bases to trimming and J lost 8 bases, with 5 bases between them.